This T cell receptor beta chain was identified in a study of molecular identifiers for immune sequencing clone quantification. Regarding this clonotype: Mismatch with germline at one junction end may stem from a read error.

The authors built bulk TCR libraries by previously described methods with listed TCR primers. TCRdb re-called the PCR reads through MiXCR, storing one row per CDR3 protein. Here the sample spans 68,000 or so distinct CDR3 sequences, less than 20% being singletons. Sequencing was carried out using naive CD8+ T cells from blood, with Jurkat cell RNA spiked in. The subset denotes: FACS-sorted CD8+CD4-CCR7+CD45RA+ naive T cells. This TCR was sampled from a human donor in good health. Some libraries in this study had Jurkat cell RNA spiked in.

The CDR3 region has the DNA TGTGCCAGCAGCGTGAAAGGTAGCGGGAGCTCCTGCAATGAGCAGTTCTTC. Translating it yields CASSVKGSGSSCNEQFF. V is TRBV9 and J is TRBJ2-1, with TRBD2 matching over 9 bases. Per germline, CDR1 SGDLS and CDR2 YYNGEE. This CDR3 has 17 amino acids.